This TCR beta chain was documented in a study of T cells in tuberculosis. The assay was immunoSEQ multiplex PCR, and TCRdb's table has in-frame clones only and misses some. Found here are around 33,000 clones, 85% to 95% of them singletons; the top ten hold 7.7%. Broader study findings: Active tuberculosis patients had shorter CDR3-alpha; the beta difference was nonsignificant.

This clone was observed a single time. Its antigen is still unknown. From germline, CDR1 is MNHEY and CDR2 SMNVEV (reference sequence). The CDR3 extends over 14 amino acids. V shed 3 bases, J shed 8 bases, and the junction held 6 bases outside the gene matches. The sequence came from a donor aged 10 to 29 with latent tuberculosis or without tuberculosis infection. Some clones in this sample may be carry-over from other donors' samples. V gene TRBV27 combines with J gene TRBJ2-1, with 8 bases matching TRBD2. Material for sequencing was PBMCs. CDR3 bases: TGTGCCAGCAGTTTGGGACTAGGGGTATATGAGCAGTTCTTC. Translated, it gives CASSLGLGVYEQFF.